Each of the 27 T cell receptor beta chains below was sequenced from the same sample in a study of PD-1 blockade in classical Hodgkin lymphoma. The patients all showed relapse after autologous stem cell transplantation, while their brentuximab vedotin exposure varied. Clones were read by immunoSEQ multiplex PCR, and TCRdb kept only the in-frame ones, dropping some. The data hold 6,000 to 7,500 clones, with roughly 77% observed a single time. The sequenced sample was peripheral blood mononuclear cells (PBMCs), obtained at baseline. The receptors shown here come from a human donor with classical Hodgkin lymphoma.

The V call is TRBV21-1, the J call TRBJ1-4. TRBV21-1 is a listed pseudogene. There are 14 residues in the CDR3. The CDR3 DNA reads as TGTGCCAGCAAATCTAGGGTACCTAATGAAAAACTGTTTTTT. Its protein is CASKSRVPNEKLFF.

This rearrangement joins TRBV5-8 to TRBJ1-2; D gene uncertain. With 2 bases removed from V and 2 bases from J, the gap between germline ends came to 25 bases. This CDR3 is 19 amino acids long. Germline CDR1 SGHTS, CDR2 YDEGEE. This chain's CDR3 is CASSLKLSASTFWNYGYTF. As DNA, the CDR3 is TGTGCCAGCAGCTTAAAGCTTTCGGCCAGTACTTTTTGGAACTATGGCTACACCTTC.

This clone has only a few counts. V usage is TRBV19 and J usage is TRBJ1-5, with D maybe TRBD1 (5 bases). Germline V CDR1 and CDR2: LNHDA, SQIVND (reference sequence). This CDR3 has 15 amino acids. V was shortened by 5 bases and J by 5 bases, with 16 bases between the two germline ends. The CDR3 DNA sequence: TGTGCCAGTAGTGTGCCGGGGGAGATCGATCAGCCCCAGCATTTT. This gives the protein CASSVPGEIDQPQHF.

The chain has TRBV18 and TRBJ1-4, with no clear D. The CDR3 has 13 residues. Trimming stripped 4 bases from V and 5 bases from J, with 8 bases between. CDR1 is KGHSH and CDR2 is LQKENI in the germline V gene. Here the CDR3 reads CASSRGENEKLFF. The CDR3 DNA sequence: TGTGCCAGCTCACGGGGAGAAAATGAAAAACTGTTTTTT.

The chain is built from TRBV6-1 and TRBJ2-7; no reliable D call. Between the trimmed V and J ends, which lost 7 bases and 4 bases, there was a span of 17 bases. The CDR3 runs to 14 residues. Germline CDR1 is MNHNS and CDR2 is SASEGT. CDR3 protein: CASIRDFGPYEQYF. Written as DNA, the CDR3 is TGTGCCAGCATTCGAGATTTTGGTCCGTACGAGCAGTACTTC.

CDR3 sequence reads: CASSLERIKNIQYF. The CDR3 nucleotides read TGTGCCAGCAGCTTGGAGCGGATTAAAAACATTCAGTACTTC. The chain combines TRBV5-6 with TRBJ2-4; the D gene is possibly TRBD2 (5 bases). Germline V gene lookup returns CDR1 SGHDT and CDR2 YYEEEE. V shed 0 bases and J shed 4 bases, with 8 bases lying between them. This CDR3 is built from 14 residues.

The chain carries TRBV11-2 and TRBJ2-7; the match to TRBD1 covers 7 bases. The trim removed 5 bases at V and 2 bases at J, leaving 12 bases unmatched. Germline V gene data show CDR1 as SGHAT and CDR2 as FQNNGV. The CDR3 contains 16 residues. The CDR3 spells CASSLSRGQAAYEQYF. Here the CDR3 DNA reads TGTGCCAGCAGCCTTTCCCGTGGACAGGCTGCCTACGAGCAGTACTTC.

Comments on this clone: One end of the junction does not line up with germline, which may come from a read error. The chain uses TRBV29-1 and TRBJ2-7; the match to TRBD2 covers 12 bases. The CDR3 covers 14 residues. Germline lookup yields CDR1 SQVTM and CDR2 ANQGSEA. The CDR3 here is CSVEGLAGSYEQYF. The CDR3 region has the DNA TGCAGCGTCGAAGGACTAGCGGGGTCCTACGAGCAGTACTTC.

The count of this clone is one. This chain uses TRBV5-6 with TRBJ1-1; no firm D call. The CDR3 is 14 residues long. CDR1 SGHDT and CDR2 YYEEEE come from the germline V gene. Between the trimmed V and J ends, which lost 4 bases and 1 base, there was a span of 11 bases. The CDR3 loop reads CASSKRTPNTEAFF. The CDR3 DNA sequence: TGTGCCAGCAGCAAAAGAACCCCGAACACTGAAGCTTTCTTT.

The chain employs TRBV27 and TRBJ2-1; TRBD1 agrees at 9 bases. The CDR3 covers 15 residues. Germline V gives CDR1 MNHEY, CDR2 SMNVEV (reference sequence). Unmatched junction bases numbered 5, after V lost 2 bases and J lost 6 bases. The CDR3 DNA follows: TGTGCCAGCAGTTTAAACAGGGGGCGCGGCAATGAGCAGTTCTTC. Its protein product is CASSLNRGRGNEQFF.

Relative to its sample, this clone is hyperexpanded. V gene TRBV11-2 combines with J gene TRBJ2-1; 8 bases align to TRBD1. The CDR3 runs to 18 residues. The V segment lost 1 base and the J segment 1 base; nucleotides outside the gene matches: 9. The germline gives CDR1 SGHAT, CDR2 FQNNGV. The DNA for the CDR3 is TGTGCCAGCAGCTTAGTTTTCGGGACAGGAGGTTCCTACAATGAGCAGTTCTTC. Protein sequence: CASSLVFGTGGSYNEQFF.

The V call is TRBV2, the J call TRBJ2-5; D not certain. Germline V gives CDR1 SNHLY, CDR2 FYNNEI. The CDR3 has 14 residues. V lost 7 bases and J 0 bases, leaving 12 bases between the germline ends. CDR3 residues: CASTTSYYQETQYF. CDR3 DNA sequence: TGTGCCAGCACAACCTCCTATTACCAAGAGACCCAGTACTTC. The full variable domain, its missing parts supplied by reference TRBV2 and TRBJ2-5, is EPEVTQTPSHQVTQMGQEVILRCVPISNHLYFYWYRQILGQKVEFLVSFYNNEISEKSEIFDDQFSVERPDGSNFTLKIRSTKLEDSAMYFCASTTSYYQETQYFGPGTRLLVL.

The chain uses TRBV5-3 and TRBJ1-5, with 7 bases that match TRBD1. TRBV5-3 is reported as an ORF; its role is uncertain. The CDR3 sequence is 14 residues long. V shed 8 bases and J 6 bases; nucleotides not matched to a gene: 11. For the CDR3, the DNA is TGTGCCAGCAGCCGGGACAGCTCAAGTCAGCCCCAGCATTTT. Amino acids: CASSRDSSSQPQHF.

The chain carries TRBV6-6 and TRBJ1-2; 9 nucleotides line up with TRBD1. Per the germline V gene, CDR1 is MNHNY and CDR2 is SVGAGI (reference sequence). With V trimmed by 6 bases and J by 4 bases, 6 bases remained unmatched. CDR3 length: 14 residues. The CDR3 DNA follows: TGTGCCAGCAGGTACAGGGGGCGCAGCTATGGCTACACCTTC. This codes for CASRYRGRSYGYTF.

This clone was seen a handful of times. The V call is TRBV5-4, the J call TRBJ2-1; D is unresolved. V lost 0 bases to trimming and J lost 4 bases, with 11 bases between them. The CDR3 runs 15 residues. Germline CDR1 reads SGHNT; CDR2 reads YYREEE (reference sequence). The DNA of the CDR3 is TGTGCCAGCAGCTTGGCCCTCGGGTCATACAATGAGCAGTTCTTC. Amino acid sequence: CASSLALGSYNEQFF.

CDR3 in amino acids: CASSPYLFGGGYGYTF. DNA of the CDR3: TGTGCCAGCAGCCCTTATCTATTCGGGGGTGGGTATGGCTACACCTTC. This rearrangement joins TRBV27 to TRBJ1-2, with D perhaps TRBD1 (5 bases). Germline V gene lookup returns CDR1 MNHEY and CDR2 SMNVEV (reference sequence). The CDR3 is made up of 16 amino acids. V lost 6 bases, J lost 5 bases, and 22 bases lay in between.

Within the sample, this clone is medium-sized (0.01 to 0.1%). Here the CDR3 reads CASSPERESRNEQFF. The DNA for the CDR3 is TGTGCCAGCAGTCCGGAGCGGGAGTCAAGGAATGAGCAGTTCTTC. The chain uses TRBV28 and TRBJ2-1, with 8 nucleotides matching TRBD2. This CDR3 region has 15 residues. Germline V gene data show CDR1 as MDHEN and CDR2 as SYDVKM. Trimming removed 5 bases from V and 7 bases from J; junction bases left unmatched: 10.

This chain uses TRBV10-3 with TRBJ2-1, with D possibly matching TRBD1 (5 bases). CDR3 size: 15 residues. Germline V CDR1 and CDR2: ENHRY, SYGVKD. Trimming shortened V by 2 bases and J by 3 bases, and 11 bases separated the two germline ends. In DNA form, the CDR3 reads TGTGCCATCAGTGAGGGACAAGCGATCTACAATGAGCAGTTCTTC. This translates into CAISEGQAIYNEQFF.

CDR3 bases: TGTGCCAGCAGTAATACAGGGGGCGGCTATGGCTACACCTTC. Encoded protein: CASSNTGGGYGYTF. The V and J genes are TRBV28 and TRBJ1-2; 9 bases map to TRBD1. Germline loops: CDR1 MDHEN, CDR2 SYDVKM. This CDR3 contains 14 residues. The V gene end was trimmed by 5 bases and the J gene end by 4 bases; junction bases not matched to a gene: 5.

In this sample, this clone turned up a few times. V is TRBV2 and J is TRBJ2-3, with a tentative D call TRBD2 (7 bases). The germline gives CDR1 SNHLY, CDR2 FYNNEI. This CDR3 is 15 amino acids long. The V end lost 3 bases, the J end lost 1 base, and 11 bases lay between the germline ends. The CDR3 sequence: CASSEGAGGTDTQYF. The DNA of the CDR3 is TGTGCCAGCAGTGAGGGGGCGGGAGGCACAGATACGCAGTATTTT.

The genes are TRBV7-2 and TRBJ2-2; 11 positions match TRBD2. V lost 4 bases to trimming and J lost 0 bases; unmatched junction nucleotides: 10. Germline V lookup: CDR1 SGHTA, CDR2 FQGNSA. The CDR3 spans 19 residues. CDR3: CASSSGLAGVYANTGELFF. The CDR3 DNA is TGTGCCAGCAGCTCTGGACTAGCGGGCGTTTACGCGAACACCGGGGAGCTGTTTTTT.

The V call is TRBV2, the J call TRBJ2-1; possibly TRBD2 for D (6 bases). The CDR3 is 13 amino acids. Germline CDR1 and CDR2: SNHLY and FYNNEI. V was trimmed by 7 bases and J by 4 bases, leaving 11 bases between them. CDR3: CASTGERYNEQFF. Here the CDR3 DNA reads TGTGCCAGCACGGGGGAACGGTACAATGAGCAGTTCTTC.

The rearrangement links TRBV5-1 to TRBJ1-2; D is ambiguous. Per the germline V gene, CDR1 is SGHRS and CDR2 is YFSETQ. The CDR3 contains 13 residues. Trimming removed 5 bases at V and 1 base at J, with 9 bases between. CDR3 amino acids: CASSKEVNYGYTF. In nucleotides, the CDR3 is TGCGCCAGCAGTAAGGAGGTTAACTATGGCTACACCTTC. Together with reference TRBV5-1 and TRBJ1-2, the CDR3 gives the full variable domain: KAGVTQTPRYLIKTRGQQVTLSCSPISGHRSVSWYQQTPGQGLQFLFEYFSETQRNKGNFPGRFSGRQFSNSRSEMNVSTLELGDSALYLCASSKEVNYGYTFGSGTRLTVV.

The rearrangement links TRBV6-1 to TRBJ1-6; D not resolved. Germline assignment: CDR1 MNHNS and CDR2 SASEGT. The CDR3 totals 15 residues. Trimming stripped 0 bases from V and 7 bases from J, with 10 bases between. The DNA for the CDR3 is TGTGCCAGCAGTGAAGCCTGGCCCCGCAATTCACCCCTCCACTTT. Protein sequence: CASSEAWPRNSPLHF.

This chain joins TRBV10-3 and TRBJ2-3; no firm D call. The CDR3 is 14 residues long. Germline V gene data show CDR1 as ENHRY and CDR2 as SYGVKD. V was trimmed by 0 bases and J by 0 bases, leaving 4 bases between them. The CDR3 region is CAISESGSTDTQYF. CDR3 coding DNA: TGTGCCATCAGTGAGTCTGGTAGCACAGATACGCAGTATTTT.

CDR3 residues: CAISESQGPGQETQYF. The CDR3 DNA reads as TGTGCCATCAGTGAGTCCCAGGGGCCGGGGCAAGAGACCCAGTACTTC. This sequence joins TRBV10-3 and TRBJ2-5, with a tentative D call TRBD1 (6 bases). There are 16 residues in the CDR3. Deletions cut 0 bases from V and 2 bases from J, with 13 bases between. Germline V lookup: CDR1 ENHRY, CDR2 SYGVKD.

The genes are TRBV7-9 and TRBJ1-5; weak D call: TRBD1 (5 bases). The length of the CDR3 is 16 residues. Germline CDR1 reads SEHNR; CDR2 reads FQNEAQ (reference sequence). Deletions cut 0 bases from V and 5 bases from J, with 14 bases between. CDR3 DNA sequence: TGTGCCAGCAGCTTAGCGCGGGACGGAAGGCATCAGCCCCAGCATTTT. It encodes CASSLARDGRHQPQHF.